The source of this T cell receptor (beta chain) is a study of early T cells in non-severe SARS-CoV-2 infection (dated by TCRdb to the early 2020s). For the wider study: TCR sequencing used bulk RNA from unsorted whole blood, so alpha and beta chains could not be paired.

From a lookup of the germline V gene (reference sequence), CDR1 and CDR2 are DFQATT and SNEGSKA. From cysteine to phenylalanine, the CDR3 is 14 amino acids long. The entry retains the CDR3 DNA only, 42 bases that are in frame from base 1. V is shortened by 3 bases, J by 3 bases, and the region joining them spans 15 bases. Library construction relied on 5' RACE. Sequencing instrument: NextSeq 500. In the TCR library protocol, unique molecular identifiers were attached to individual cDNA molecules to correct for PCR bias and sequencing error. TCR alpha and beta chains were both sequenced, and the abundances of alpha and beta sequences in each sample were closely correlated with each other. Per the authors' processing: Decombinator V4 was used to annotate the V gene, J gene and CDR3 of the TCR sequences. Expanded TCRs were defined as changing significantly between any two time points under a Poisson model with p below 0.0001. TCR abundances were normalised to the total number of TCRs sequenced per sample and were expressed as counts per million. MAIT TCRs were defined by TRAV1-2 paired with TRAJ12, TRAJ20 or TRAJ33, and iNKT TCRs by TRAV10 paired with TRAJ18. A search of VDJdb, accessed on 1 November 2021, was run for TCRs annotated to CMV, EBV and SARS-CoV-2, with TCRs annotated for multiple antigens excluded. The public reads were reanalyzed by TCRdb: fastp trimming at Q25, MiXCR alignment, in-frame beta chains only. Duplicate CDR3 protein sequences are folded into a single record with the most common DNA and genes. The V and J calls follow TCRdb's processing rather than the paper's. A total of around 29,000 distinct CDR3 sequences appear in this sample, 5.5% to 6.5% of them only once. The biggest ten clones account for 4.5% to 6% of the sample.

This was a case-control study nested in a cohort of healthcare workers in London, UK, who had nasopharyngeal swab PCR tests and blood samples taken every week. Healthcare workers were recruited between 23 and 31 March 2020, during the week of the UK lockdown, and were followed weekly for up to roughly 15 weeks. This clonotype occurred once. There is no known antigen for this receptor. No much larger clone exists at a distance of one base, and base qualities are not known. A single read constitutes weak evidence. What the research found in general, with its limitations: VDJdb matching was skewed toward anti-spike CD8 responses and likely underestimated virus-specific expansions, missing private and CD4 specificities.

The chain was built from TRBV20-1 and TRBJ2-7, with TRBD1 perhaps the D gene, on 5 matching bases. Sequenced sample: whole blood. This sequence originates from an adult who was a healthcare worker with PCR-confirmed SARS-CoV-2 infection or an uninfected control (not recorded which). The CDR3 reads as follows: CSASAGQIGYEQYF. The DNA reads TGCAGTGCTAGCGCCGGACAAATCGGCTACGAGCAGTACTTC.